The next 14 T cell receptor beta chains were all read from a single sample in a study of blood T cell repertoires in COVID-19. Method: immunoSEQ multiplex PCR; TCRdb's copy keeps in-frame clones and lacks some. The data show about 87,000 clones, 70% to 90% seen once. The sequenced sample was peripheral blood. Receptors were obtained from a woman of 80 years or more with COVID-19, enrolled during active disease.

CDR3 in amino acids: CASSVDGQGFTEAFF. In nucleotides, the CDR3 is TGTGCCAGCAGCGTAGATGGACAGGGGTTTACTGAAGCTTTCTTT. The J gene is TRBJ1-1, the V gene TRBV9; 9 bases align to TRBD1. This CDR3 is built from 15 residues. Looked up from germline, CDR1 is SGDLS and CDR2 is YYNGEE. Losses at the gene ends were 0 bases for V and 5 bases for J; bases not matched to a gene: 5.

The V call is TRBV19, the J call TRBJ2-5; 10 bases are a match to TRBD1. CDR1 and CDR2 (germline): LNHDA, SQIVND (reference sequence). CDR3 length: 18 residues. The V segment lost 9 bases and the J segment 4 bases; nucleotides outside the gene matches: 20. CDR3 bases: TGTGCCAGCAGACCTTTCGGGACAGGGGATGTTTTGGGAGAGACCCAGTACTTC. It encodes CASRPFGTGDVLGETQYF.

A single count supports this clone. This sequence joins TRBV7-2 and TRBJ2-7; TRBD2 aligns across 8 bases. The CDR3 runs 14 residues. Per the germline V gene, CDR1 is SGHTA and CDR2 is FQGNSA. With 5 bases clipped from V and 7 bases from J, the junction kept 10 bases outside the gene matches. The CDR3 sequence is CASSMGLGFWEQYF. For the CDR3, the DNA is TGTGCCAGCAGCATGGGACTAGGGTTCTGGGAGCAGTACTTC.

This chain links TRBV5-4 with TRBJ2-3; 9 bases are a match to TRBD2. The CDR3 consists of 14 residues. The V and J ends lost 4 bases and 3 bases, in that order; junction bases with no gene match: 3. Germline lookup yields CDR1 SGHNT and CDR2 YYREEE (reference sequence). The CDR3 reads CASSTGLATDTQYF. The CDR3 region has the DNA TGTGCCAGCAGCACGGGACTAGCTACAGATACGCAGTATTTT.

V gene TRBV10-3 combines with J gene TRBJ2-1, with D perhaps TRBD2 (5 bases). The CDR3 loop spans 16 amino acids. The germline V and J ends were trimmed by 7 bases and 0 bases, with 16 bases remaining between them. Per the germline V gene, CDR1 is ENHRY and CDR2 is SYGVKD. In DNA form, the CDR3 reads TGTGCCATCACACACCGAGGGAAGAGCTCCTACAATGAGCAGTTCTTC. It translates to CAITHRGKSSYNEQFF.

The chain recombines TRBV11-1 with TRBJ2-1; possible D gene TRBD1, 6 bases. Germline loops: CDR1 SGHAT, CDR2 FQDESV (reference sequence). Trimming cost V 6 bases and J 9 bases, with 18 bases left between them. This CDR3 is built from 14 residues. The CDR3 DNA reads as TGTGCCAGCAGACAGAAACAGGGTCGTAGTGAGCAGTTCTTC. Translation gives CASRQKQGRSEQFF.

CDR3 sequence: CAWSVPRLISYEQYF. As DNA, the CDR3 is TGTGCCTGGAGTGTACCCAGGTTGATCTCCTACGAGCAGTACTTC. V gene TRBV30 combines with J gene TRBJ2-7; D gene ambiguous. Germline loops: CDR1 GTSNPN, CDR2 SVGIG (reference sequence). V gave up 0 bases and J gave up 0 bases, with 12 bases separating them. The CDR3 is made up of 15 amino acids.

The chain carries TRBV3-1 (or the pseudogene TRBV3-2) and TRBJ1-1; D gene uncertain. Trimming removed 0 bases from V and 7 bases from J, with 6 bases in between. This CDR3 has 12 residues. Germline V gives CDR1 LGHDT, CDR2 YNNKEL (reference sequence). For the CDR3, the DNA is TGTGCCAGCAGCCAAGATTGGAGTGAAGCTTTCTTT. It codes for CASSQDWSEAFF.

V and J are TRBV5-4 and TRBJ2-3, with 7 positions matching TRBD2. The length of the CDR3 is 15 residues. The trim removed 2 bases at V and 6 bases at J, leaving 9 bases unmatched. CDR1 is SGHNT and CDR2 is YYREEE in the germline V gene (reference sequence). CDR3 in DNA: TGTGCCAGCAGCTTAGGGACTATCCGTGGGGATACGCAGTATTTT. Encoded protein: CASSLGTIRGDTQYF.

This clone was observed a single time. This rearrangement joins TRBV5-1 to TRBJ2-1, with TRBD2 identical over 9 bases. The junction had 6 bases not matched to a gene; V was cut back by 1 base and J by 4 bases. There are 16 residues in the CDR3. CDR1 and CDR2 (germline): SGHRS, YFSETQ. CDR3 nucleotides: TGCGCCAGCAGCTTGTACTTGGCGGGAGGGTACAATGAGCAGTTCTTC. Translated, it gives CASSLYLAGGYNEQFF.

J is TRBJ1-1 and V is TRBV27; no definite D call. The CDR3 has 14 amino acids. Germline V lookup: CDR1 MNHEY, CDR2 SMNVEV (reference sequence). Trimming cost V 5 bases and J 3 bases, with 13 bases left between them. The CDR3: CASSPGLAYTEAFF. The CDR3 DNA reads TGTGCCAGCAGTCCAGGACTCGCTTACACTGAAGCTTTCTTT.

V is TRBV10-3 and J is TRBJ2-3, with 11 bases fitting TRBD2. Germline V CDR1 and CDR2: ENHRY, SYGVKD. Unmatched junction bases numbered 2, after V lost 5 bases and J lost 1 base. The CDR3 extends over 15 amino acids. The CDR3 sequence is CAISPSGGRTDTQYF. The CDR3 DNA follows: TGTGCCATCAGTCCTAGCGGGGGGCGCACAGATACGCAGTATTTT.

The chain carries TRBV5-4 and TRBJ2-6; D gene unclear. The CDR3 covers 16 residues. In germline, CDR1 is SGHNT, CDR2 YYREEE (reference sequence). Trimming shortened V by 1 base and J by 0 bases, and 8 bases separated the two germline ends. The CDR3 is CASSLPQFSGANVLTF. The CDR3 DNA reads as TGTGCCAGCAGCTTGCCCCAGTTCTCTGGGGCCAACGTCCTGACTTTC.

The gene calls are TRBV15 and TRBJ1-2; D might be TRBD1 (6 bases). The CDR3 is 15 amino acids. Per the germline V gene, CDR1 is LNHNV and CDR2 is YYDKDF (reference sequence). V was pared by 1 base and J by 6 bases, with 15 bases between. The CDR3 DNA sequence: TGTGCCACCAGCAGAGTGGGGGGGACACTTAATGGCTACACCTTC. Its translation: CATSRVGGTLNGYTF. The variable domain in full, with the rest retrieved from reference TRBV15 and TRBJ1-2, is DAMVIQNPRYQVTQFGKPVTLSCSQTLNHNVMYWYQQKSSQAPKLLFHYYDKDFNNEADTPDNFQSRRPNTSFCFLDIRSPGLGDTAMYLCATSRVGGTLNGYTFGSGTRLTVV.